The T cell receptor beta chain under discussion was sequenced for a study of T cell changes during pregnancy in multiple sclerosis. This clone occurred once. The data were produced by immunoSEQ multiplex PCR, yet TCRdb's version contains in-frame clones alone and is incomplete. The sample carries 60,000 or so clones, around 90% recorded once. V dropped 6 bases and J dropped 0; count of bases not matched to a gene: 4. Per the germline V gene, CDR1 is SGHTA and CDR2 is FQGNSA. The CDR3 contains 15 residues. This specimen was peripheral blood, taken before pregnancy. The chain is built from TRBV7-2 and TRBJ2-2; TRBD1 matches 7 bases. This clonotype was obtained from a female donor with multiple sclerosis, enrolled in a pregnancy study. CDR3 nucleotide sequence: TGTGCCAGCAGTTTCACAGGGGCGAACACCGGGGAGCTGTTTTTT. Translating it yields CASSFTGANTGELFF.